Sequencing of this TCR beta chain was carried out in a study of T cell changes during pregnancy in multiple sclerosis (dated by TCRdb to between 2019 and 2020). About the full investigation: Changes in the T cell repertoire over the course of pregnancy were examined in this study in women with multiple sclerosis.

The library was made by the immunoSEQ multiplex PCR assay. The table was pulled from immuneACCESS by TCRdb, which kept in-frame rearrangements only. Such tables lose some clones; where checked, under half of the loss comes from unresolved V genes, and the rest has no known cause. Recorded for this sample are about 58,000 clones; 93% of them occurred a single time. The ten largest clones represent around 3.7% of the sample. With respect to this clone: The specificity of this receptor is unknown. No base-level quality is on record; no much larger clone is a single base apart.

CDR1 and CDR2 are read off the germline V gene as LGHNA and YSLEER. V is reduced by 6 bases and J by 6 bases, leaving a spacing of 10 bases between them. The CDR3 numbers 12 residues from cysteine through phenylalanine. The sequence is cut down to CDR3 DNA, 36 bases in frame from base 1. The receptor chain draws on TRBV4-3 and TRBJ2-3, and perhaps TRBD1 as D gene, on 6 matching bases. The source of this sequence is a female donor with multiple sclerosis, enrolled in a pregnancy study. Sequences were derived from CD8+ T cells from peripheral blood mononuclear cells, sampled in the second trimester of pregnancy. The CDR3 region: CASSRTGDTQYF. The DNA sequence follows: TGCGCCAGCAGTCGAACAGGGGATACGCAGTATTTT.